The 4 T cell receptor beta chains below all came from one sample that was sequenced in a study of blood T cells in healthy people across ages. A second PCR, run for about 7 to 11 cycles, used a sample-barcoded 5' primer plus a J-beta primer mix. In TCRdb, the 5' RACE reads were re-called with MiXCR into one record per CDR3 protein. This sample yields approximately 800,000 distinct CDR3 sequences, of which 45% to 70% are seen a single time; roughly 26% belongs to the top ten. The sample consisted of blood. The receptors originated from a man in his forties in good health.

The chain combines TRBV2 with TRBJ2-7; maybe TRBD1 (5 bases). The CDR3 covers 12 residues. V shed 7 bases and J shed 2 bases, with 9 bases lying between them. CDR1 is SNHLY, CDR2 FYNNEI, per germline. CDR3 in DNA: TGTGCCAGCAAACAGGCCCCCTACGAGCAGTACTTC. Translation gives CASKQAPYEQYF.

A word on this clonotype: A much larger clone differs from this one at a single base, so this may be a read error. V usage is TRBV4-3 and J usage is TRBJ1-4, with 8 bases matching TRBD1. The CDR3 loop spans 14 amino acids. J lost 8 bases, V lost 4 bases, and 6 bases had no gene match. CDR1 and CDR2 from the germline V gene are LGHNA and YSLEER. The chain's CDR3 is CASSPDRGTEKLFF. CDR3 nucleotide sequence: TGCGCCAGCAGCCCAGACAGGGGAACGGAAAAACTGTTTTTT.

This clonotype appeared a few times. The chain recombines TRBV5-1 with TRBJ2-1; TRBD1 agrees at 8 bases. Germline loops: CDR1 SGHRS, CDR2 YFSETQ. The CDR3 extends over 15 amino acids. V dropped 1 base and J dropped 6; count of bases not matched to a gene: 6. This chain's CDR3 is CASSLLGTGSNEQFF. The DNA for the CDR3 is TGCGCCAGCAGCTTGTTGGGGACAGGTTCCAATGAGCAGTTCTTC.

This clonotype has a count of ten or more. J is TRBJ2-5 and V is TRBV4-2; 7 nucleotides line up with TRBD2. V dropped 4 bases and J dropped 5; count of bases not matched to a gene: 13. Germline CDR1 reads LGHNA; CDR2 reads YNFKEQ. CDR3 size: 16 residues. CDR3: CASSPSTGTGGETQYF. CDR3 nucleotides: TGTGCCAGCAGCCCTTCCACCGGGACCGGGGGGGAGACCCAGTACTTC.